This T cell receptor beta chain was recovered during a study of blood T cells in healthy people across ages (dated by TCRdb to 2015 to 2017). About the full investigation: Template switching captured roughly one uniquely barcoded TCR beta cDNA molecule per two T cells in model experiments. Age-related changes in TCR beta repertoire diversity were measured in the study by deep sequencing normalized with unique cDNA molecular identifiers. Donors were grouped into four age groups: young (average 16 years), middle-aged (roughly 37), aged (over 55) and long-lived (roughly 80). To avoid experimental bias, donors of different ages were randomly spread across the sequencing lanes. Two additional independent replicas of 1 million unique cDNA reads from the same blood draw were analyzed for two donors (one aged 18 to 30 and one aged 80 or older).

Spanning cysteine to phenylalanine, the CDR3 consists of 17 amino acids. The entry retains the CDR3 DNA only, 51 bases that are in frame from base 1. V trim: 2 bases; J trim: 1 base; unmatched bases: 8. CDR1 and CDR2 (MNHNS, SASEGT) derive from the germline V gene. Notes on this clonotype: Its antigen target is currently unknown. No base-level quality is on record; no much larger clone is a single base apart.

Broad study findings and their caveats: Estimates of total diversity based on one million sequenced T cells were regarded as lower bounds and as underestimates. As age increased, observed TCR beta diversity per million T cells dropped in a roughly linear way, and a significant reduction was already evident by age about 40. A strong correlation was found between observed TCR beta diversity and the percentage of naive T cells measured by flow cytometry. Compared with the aged group, more naive CD4+ T cells, fewer expanded clones and increased TCR diversity were shown by the long-lived group, suggesting age selection. Donor CMV infection status was unknown, potentially confounding age-related changes in expanded clonotypes. Bulk unsorted PBMC profiling prevented conclusive comparison of naive and antigen-experienced compartments.

The library came from 5' RACE. Instrument used: Illumina HiSeq 2500. A second roughly 6 to 11 cycle PCR used a sample-barcoded 5' primer and a J-beta primer mix. A template-switch 5' adaptor carrying 12 random nucleotides introduced a unique molecular identifier onto each TCR beta cDNA molecule. Each sample yielded at least 3 million CDR3-containing paired-end reads. All of the RNA was converted into first-strand cDNA using the Mint cDNA synthesis kit, with a TRBC-specific oligonucleotide serving as the primer. Following uracil-DNA glycosylase treatment, all cDNA underwent a first 18-cycle PCR with the universal primers M1SS and BC2_uni_R. Processing in the source paper ran as follows. Normalization of each sample was performed by random selection of 1 million high-quality reads, each carrying a distinct molecular identifier. Instead of being binned into consensus sequences, reads with shared molecular identifiers were discarded. MiTCR, run with a Q25 quality threshold and the strictest error-elimination algorithm, handled CDR3 identification, clonotype clustering and error correction. A nonparametric unseen species model with Euler transformation was used to estimate a lower bound on total TCR beta diversity. TCRdb cleaned the public reads at Q25 with fastp, built clones with MiXCR and kept in-frame beta chains. Rows matching on CDR3 protein sequence are summarized as one entry with the most common DNA and genes. The V and J calls, along with clone size, are taken from TCRdb and not from the paper's own processing. Counted in this sample were 650,000 to 900,000 distinct CDR3 sequences; approximately 65% of them appeared once. The leading ten clones occupy about a quarter of the sample.

Systemically healthy Caucasian individuals from Russia, 35 to 40 in total and aged roughly 6 to 90 years, were included as donors. Approximately 10 milliliters of peripheral blood were collected from each donor into EDTA-treated Vacutainer tubes. PBMCs were isolated by Ficoll-Paque density-gradient centrifugation, with at least 6 million obtained per sample. Trizol reagent was used to extract total RNA from the PBMCs, yielding at least 6 micrograms per sample. For every donor, flow cytometry on a PBMC aliquot measured the percentage of naive CD45RAhigh/CD27high T cells. The TCR sequence derives from a man aged 25-45 years in good health. Recombination connected TRBV6-1 to TRBJ2-5; 9 nucleotides in the junction match TRBD2. The sample comprised blood. Here the CDR3 is given as CASSELSSGALQETQYF. The DNA reads as follows: TGTGCCAGCAGTGAATTGTCTAGCGGGGCCCTCCAAGAGACCCAGTACTTC.